This is a list of T cell receptor beta chains from one sample in a study of shared T cell receptors in the human thymus. TCRdb's table, derived via immunoSEQ multiplex PCR, lists solely in-frame clones and lacks some. The profile shows fewer than 700,000 clones, approximately 87% of them singletons. These data also formed part of another study, on human thymus T cells.

The sequencing sample was made of thymocytes. The receptors derive from a boy younger than two with a congenital heart defect. The CDR3 runs from the conserved cysteine through the conserved F or W. A D gene is named only where the DNA matches it firmly. Expanded clones get a size class; other rows say once, few or many, or leave the size out.

clone_size	j_call	d_call	v_call	cdr3_nt	cdr3_aa
.	TRBJ2-7	TRBD1	TRBV28	TGTGCCACGACTCCCGGGACAGGCTCAGTCGAGCAGTACTTC	CATTPGTGSVEQYF
.	TRBJ2-2	.	TRBV6-4	TGTGCCAGCAGTGTGGGCGGAGGGGACACCGGGGAGCTGTTTTTT	CASSVGGGDTGELFF
.	TRBJ2-1	TRBD2	TRBV11-2	TGTGCCAGCAGCGGTAGCGGGAACTACAATGAGCAGTTCTTC	CASSGSGNYNEQFF
.	TRBJ2-5	TRBD2	TRBV9	TGTGCCAGCAGCGTAGCTGGGACTAGCGGGAGAAGGCAAGAGACCCAGTACTTC	CASSVAGTSGRRQETQYF
.	TRBJ1-2	.	TRBV11-2	TGTGCCAGCAGCCCACCGGGATTACTATATGGCTACACCTTC	CASSPPGLLYGYTF
.	TRBJ2-7	.	TRBV27	TGTGCCAGCGATCGGATTTTTCGGGGTGGGCAGGTCATCGTTCCGGGAGACGAGCAGTACTTC	CASDRIFRGGQVIVPGDEQYF
once	TRBJ2-5	.	TRBV4-3	TGCGCCATCTCGTGGGGGCTCGGGGAGACCCAGTACTTC	CAISWGLGETQYF
.	TRBJ1-3	.	TRBV5-3	TGTGCCAGAAGCTGGAGTACTTTCTCTGGAAACACCATATATTTT	CARSWSTFSGNTIYF
.	TRBJ2-3	.	TRBV7-8	TGTGCCAGCAGCTTACTCCTAGCCACAGATACGCAGTATTTT	CASSLLLATDTQYF
.	TRBJ2-3	TRBD2	TRBV9	TGTGCCAGCAGCGTAGGTAGTAGCGGGAGAACAGATACGCAGTATTTT	CASSVGSSGRTDTQYF
once	TRBJ2-1	TRBD2	TRBV4-1	TGCGCCAGCAGCGCAGGGACTAGCGCCTACAATGAGCAGTTCTTC	CASSAGTSAYNEQFF
.	TRBJ2-5	TRBD2	TRBV29-1	TGCAGTGGGGCGGGCAGATCAGGCGGCGGGAGGGAACAAGAGACCCAGTACTTC	CSGAGRSGGGREQETQYF
.	TRBJ1-1	.	TRBV6-5	TGTGCCAGCAGTTACTCGCGGGGTACTGAAGCTTTCTTT	CASSYSRGTEAFF
.	TRBJ1-2	TRBD1	TRBV27	TGTGCCAGCAGTACGGAGGACAGGGGCGCAGCTAACTATGGCTACACCTTC	CASSTEDRGAANYGYTF
.	TRBJ2-6	TRBD1	TRBV4-3	TGCGCCAGCAGCCATGCTGAGGGGGCGGTCTCTGGGGCCAACGTCCTGACTTTC	CASSHAEGAVSGANVLTF
.	TRBJ2-2	TRBD1	TRBV6-5	TGTGCCAGCAGTTACTCACCTGGGACAGACACCGGGGAGCTGTTTTTT	CASSYSPGTDTGELFF
.	TRBJ2-3	TRBD2	TRBV27	TGTGCCAGCACCCCGGGGCGGGAGGAAAGTTCAGATACGCAGTATTTT	CASTPGREESSDTQYF
.	TRBJ2-5	.	TRBV4-3	TGCGCCAGCAGCCAAGGCGGCTTTCAAGAGACCCAGTACTTC	CASSQGGFQETQYF
.	TRBJ1-1	TRBD1	TRBV7-9	TGTGCCAGCAGCTTAGATAGGCCAGGGGGGCCGAACACTGAAGCTTTCTTT	CASSLDRPGGPNTEAFF
.	TRBJ2-5	.	TRBV27	TGTGCCAGCAGTTTATTCAATCAGGAAGAGACCCAGTACTTC	CASSLFNQEETQYF
.	TRBJ2-3	TRBD1	TRBV7-9	TGTGCCAGCAGCTTACCCCACAACAGGGGGGACCATACGCAGTATTTT	CASSLPHNRGDHTQYF
.	TRBJ2-1	TRBD2	TRBV12-5	TGTGCTAGTGGTTTGGTACCCGGACTAGCGGGGGGCTACAATGAGCAGTTCTTC	CASGLVPGLAGGYNEQFF
.	TRBJ2-5	TRBD1	TRBV9	TGTGCCAGCAGCGCGGGACCCGGGACAGGGGGTCAAGAGACCCAGTACTTC	CASSAGPGTGGQETQYF
.	TRBJ2-7	TRBD2	TRBV29-1	TGCAGCTTTGATAGCGGGAGCACCTACGAGCAGTACTTC	CSFDSGSTYEQYF
.	TRBJ2-1	TRBD2	TRBV6-1	TGTGCCAGCAGCCGGGACTACTCCTACAATGAGCAGTTCTTC	CASSRDYSYNEQFF
.	TRBJ2-1	TRBD1	TRBV10-3	TGTGCCATCAGTGACGGACAGGGTAAGGATGAGCAGTTCTTC	CAISDGQGKDEQFF
.	TRBJ2-3	TRBD2	TRBV10-2	TGCGCCAGCAGGGCCGCGGGACTAGAGACGCAGTATTTT	CASRAAGLETQYF
.	TRBJ2-3	.	TRBV5-8	TGTGCCAGCAGCTTGGACCAGGGAGGTTCAGATACGCAGTATTTT	CASSLDQGGSDTQYF
few	TRBJ2-6	TRBD2	TRBV5-1	TGCGCCAGCAGCTTGCGTCTAGCGGGAGCGGCCGGGGCCAACGTCCTGACTTTC	CASSLRLAGAAGANVLTF
.	TRBJ2-7	TRBD2	TRBV27	TGTGCCAGCAGTTTACCATCCCTAGCGGGAGTAGGAGAGCAGTACTTC	CASSLPSLAGVGEQYF
.	TRBJ2-7	.	TRBV7-9	TGTGCCAGCAGCCGCCTAGCGATTTCAAATAGGACCTACGAGCAGTACTTC	CASSRLAISNRTYEQYF
.	TRBJ1-2	.	TRBV2	TGTGCCAGCAGTGCCTTAGGGGACGGGGGAAACTATGGCTACACCTTC	CASSALGDGGNYGYTF
.	TRBJ2-1	.	TRBV19	TGTGCCAGTAGTACCCCTGGCGGTGTCAATGAGCAGTTCTTC	CASSTPGGVNEQFF
once	TRBJ1-5	.	TRBV2	TGTGCCAGCAATGGACAGATATCCAATCAGCCCCAGCATTTT	CASNGQISNQPQHF
.	TRBJ2-1	TRBD2	TRBV10-3	TGTGCCATCACCCGAGGGGCGGGAGTGGAGCTCGGCGAGCAGTTCTTC	CAITRGAGVELGEQFF
once	TRBJ2-7	.	TRBV11-2	TGTGCCAGCAGCTTAGTTCCTTTTGGAGGGTTATCCTACGAGCAGTACTTC	CASSLVPFGGLSYEQYF
.	TRBJ2-7	.	TRBV30	TGTGCCTGGGCGGGCGGGACTTCCACAGAGTTGAACGAGCAGTACTTC	CAWAGGTSTELNEQYF
.	TRBJ2-1	.	TRBV4-1	TGCGCCAGCAGCCAAGGAGGGAATGAGCAGTTCTTC	CASSQGGNEQFF
.	TRBJ2-3	.	TRBV18	TGTGCCAGCTCCCCCAGGGGTCTAGCGGACACAGATACGCAGTATTTT	CASSPRGLADTDTQYF
.	TRBJ2-3	TRBD2	TRBV28	TGTGCCAGCAGTCCCCCAGGACTAGCGGGACGGGATACGCAGTATTTT	CASSPPGLAGRDTQYF
.	TRBJ2-1	TRBD2	TRBV15	TGTGCCACCAGCAGCCCCCCCCCGGGACTAGCGGGAGTAAGTGAGCAGTTCTTC	CATSSPPPGLAGVSEQFF
.	TRBJ1-4	TRBD1	TRBV9	TGTGCCAGCAGCGTGACAGGGGAGGGCGAAAAACTGTTTTTT	CASSVTGEGEKLFF
.	TRBJ2-1	.	TRBV5-8	TGTGCCAGCAGCTTAGGTATCCGAGGGGGCAATGAGCAGTTCTTC	CASSLGIRGGNEQFF
.	TRBJ2-3	TRBD2	TRBV4-3	TGCGCCAGCAGTAGCGGAAGCGGGAAGGCAGATACGCAGTATTTT	CASSSGSGKADTQYF
.	TRBJ2-5	.	TRBV6-6	TGTGCCAGCAGCCGCGGACCAGGGGTACGGGAGACCCAGTACTTC	CASSRGPGVRETQYF
once	TRBJ2-5	.	TRBV19	TGTGCCAGTAGTCCGATTTACAGGGTATGTACAGAAGAGACCCAGTACTTC	CASSPIYRVCTEETQYF
.	TRBJ2-7	TRBD2	TRBV4-2	TGTGCCAGCAGCCAAGATTTGGGGGGAGGGCCTCGTGAGCAGTACTTC	CASSQDLGGGPREQYF
.	TRBJ2-6	TRBD2	TRBV7-9	TGTGCCAGCAGCTTGGGGGGGACTTCGGTGGGTGGCAACGTCCTGACTTTC	CASSLGGTSVGGNVLTF
.	TRBJ2-3	TRBD1	TRBV15	TGTGCCACCAGTCTACAGGGGAAGAGCACAGATACGCAGTATTTT	CATSLQGKSTDTQYF
.	TRBJ2-7	TRBD2	TRBV4-1	TGCGCCAGCAGCCGGACTAGCGGAACCTACGAGCAGTACTTC	CASSRTSGTYEQYF
.	TRBJ2-2	TRBD1	TRBV5-5	TGTGCCAGCAGCCCACGTACCGGGACAGGGAACACCGGGGAGCTGTTTTTT	CASSPRTGTGNTGELFF
few	TRBJ1-1	.	TRBV10-1	TGCGCCAGCAGTGAGGGAGGGAACACTGAAGCTTTCTTT	CASSEGGNTEAFF
.	TRBJ1-1	.	TRBV9	TGTGCCAGCAGCGTAGGCGGGCGCCCCGACACTGAAGCTTTCTTT	CASSVGGRPDTEAFF